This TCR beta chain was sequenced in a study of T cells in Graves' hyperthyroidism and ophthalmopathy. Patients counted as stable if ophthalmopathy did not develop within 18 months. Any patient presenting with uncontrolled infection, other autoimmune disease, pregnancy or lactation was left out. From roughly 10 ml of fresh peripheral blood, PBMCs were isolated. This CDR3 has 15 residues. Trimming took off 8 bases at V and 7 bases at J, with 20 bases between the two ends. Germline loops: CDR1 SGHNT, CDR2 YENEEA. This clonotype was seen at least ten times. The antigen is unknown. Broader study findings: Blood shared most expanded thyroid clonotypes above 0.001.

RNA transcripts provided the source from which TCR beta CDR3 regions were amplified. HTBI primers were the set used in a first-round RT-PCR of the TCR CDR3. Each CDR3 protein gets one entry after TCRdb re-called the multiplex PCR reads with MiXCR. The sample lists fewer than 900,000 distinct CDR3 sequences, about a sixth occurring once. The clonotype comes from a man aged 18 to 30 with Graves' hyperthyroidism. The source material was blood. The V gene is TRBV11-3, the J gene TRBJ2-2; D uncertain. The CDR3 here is CASRPPLQRGGELFF. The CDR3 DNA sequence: TGTGCCAGCCGCCCACCCCTCCAGCGAGGCGGGGAGCTGTTTTTT.